This record concerns one T cell receptor (beta chain) sequence. As yet, its antigen is unknown. Other DNA sequences in the same sample also yield this CDR3. This sample was taken from a study of CD8+ T cells in alopecia areata. The wider study: For the treated group, dosing was oral tofacitinib at 5 to 10 mg twice daily.

The germline gives CDR1 LNHDA, CDR2 SQIVND (reference sequence). CDR3 length equals 13 residues. The V and J ends lost 1 base and 6 bases respectively, with 7 bases between them. Described treatment: oral pan-JAK inhibitor, 5-10 mg twice daily. Study-wide results and limits: Normal scalp had lower clonality than lesional scalp, with alopecia totalis/universalis lesions showing this most strongly. While tofacitinib was given, many expanded lesional clones persisted in scalp and blood.

cDNA serving as the sequencing template came from extracted, reverse transcribed RNA. Sequencing used immunoSEQ multiplex PCR; TCRdb keeps in-frame clones, though not all of them. The sample shows 120,000 to 150,000 clones, roughly 80% of them seen only once. The rearrangement uses TRBV19 and TRBJ2-1; no clear D gene. The input for sequencing was CD8+ T cells sorted from blood, taken at week 4, from a patient treated with tofacitinib. This receptor was obtained from a human donor with alopecia areata. The CDR3 DNA reads as TGTGCCAGTAGTATAGGACGAGGCAATGAGCAGTTCTTC. Protein product: CASSIGRGNEQFF. Full variable domain (outside the CDR3, taken from reference TRBV19 and TRBJ2-1): DGGITQSPKYLFRKEGQNVTLSCEQNLNHDAMYWYRQDPGQGLRLIYYSQIVNDFQKGDIAEGYSVSREKKESFPLTVTSAQKNPTAFYLCASSIGRGNEQFFGPGTRLTVL.